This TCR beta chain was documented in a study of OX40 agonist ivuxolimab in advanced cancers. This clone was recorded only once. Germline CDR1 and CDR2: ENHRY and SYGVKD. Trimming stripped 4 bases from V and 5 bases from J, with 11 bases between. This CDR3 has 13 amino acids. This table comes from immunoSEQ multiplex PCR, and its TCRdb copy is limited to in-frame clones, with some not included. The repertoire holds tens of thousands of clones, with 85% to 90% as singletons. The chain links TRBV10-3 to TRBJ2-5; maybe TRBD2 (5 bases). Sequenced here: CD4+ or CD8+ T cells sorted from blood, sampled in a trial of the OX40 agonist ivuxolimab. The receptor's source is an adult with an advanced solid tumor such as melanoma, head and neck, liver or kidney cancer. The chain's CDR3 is CAISGGFVETQYF. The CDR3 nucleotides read TGTGCCATCAGTGGAGGGTTTGTGGAGACCCAGTACTTC.